This T cell receptor beta chain was identified during a study of CD8 T cells in ankylosing spondylitis. TCRdb ran MiXCR on the 5' RACE reads and lists one entry per CDR3 protein. The sample contains about 480,000 distinct CDR3 sequences, 15% to 20% of which appear only once. Study results and caveats: It appeared that ankylosing spondylitis blood was characterized by a TCR beta motif of about eight highly homologous variants.

The ends lost 5 bases at V and 1 base at J; junction bases unmatched: 2. Per germline, CDR1 DFQATT and CDR2 SNEGSKA (reference sequence). CDR3 size: 14 residues. As for this clonotype: As yet, its antigen is unknown.

The material sequenced was blood, either unsorted or a sorted T cell fraction (not recorded which). The clonotype originates from a male donor with ankylosing spondylitis. The chain joins TRBV20-1 to TRBJ2-3; 11 bases line up with TRBD1. CDR3 residues: CSAEDRGRTDTQYF. The DNA for the CDR3 is TGCAGTGCTGAGGACAGGGGGCGCACAGATACGCAGTATTTT.